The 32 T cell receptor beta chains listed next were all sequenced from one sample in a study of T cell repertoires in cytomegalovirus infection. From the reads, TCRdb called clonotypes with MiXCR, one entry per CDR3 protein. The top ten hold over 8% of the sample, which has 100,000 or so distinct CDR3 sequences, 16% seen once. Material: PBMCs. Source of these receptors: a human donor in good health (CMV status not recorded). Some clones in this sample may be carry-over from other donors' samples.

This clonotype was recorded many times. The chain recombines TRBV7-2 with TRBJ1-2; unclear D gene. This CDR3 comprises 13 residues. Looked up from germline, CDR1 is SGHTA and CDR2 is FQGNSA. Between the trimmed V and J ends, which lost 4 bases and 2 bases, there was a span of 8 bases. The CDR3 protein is CASSSLRNYGYTF. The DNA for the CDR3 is TGTGCCAGCAGCTCCCTTCGGAACTATGGCTACACCTTC.

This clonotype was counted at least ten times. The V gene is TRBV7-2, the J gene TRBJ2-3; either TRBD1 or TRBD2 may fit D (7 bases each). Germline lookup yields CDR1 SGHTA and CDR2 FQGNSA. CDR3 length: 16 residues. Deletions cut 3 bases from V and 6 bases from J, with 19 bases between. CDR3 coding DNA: TGTGCCAGCAGCTTTTACAGGGGTGGGGGGGCCGATACGCAGTATTTT. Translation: CASSFYRGGGADTQYF.

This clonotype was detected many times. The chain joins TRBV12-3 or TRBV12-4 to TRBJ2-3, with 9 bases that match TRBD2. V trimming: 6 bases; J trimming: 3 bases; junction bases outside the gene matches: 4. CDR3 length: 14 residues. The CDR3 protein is CASSPSGTTDTQYF. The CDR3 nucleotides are TGTGCCAGCAGCCCTAGCGGGACGACAGATACGCAGTATTTT.

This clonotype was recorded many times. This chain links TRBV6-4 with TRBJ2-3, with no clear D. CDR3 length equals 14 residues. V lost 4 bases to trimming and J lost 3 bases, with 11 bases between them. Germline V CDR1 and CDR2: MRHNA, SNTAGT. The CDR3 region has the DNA TGTGCCAGCAGTGTCTCAACTGAGACAGATACGCAGTATTTT. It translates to CASSVSTETDTQYF.

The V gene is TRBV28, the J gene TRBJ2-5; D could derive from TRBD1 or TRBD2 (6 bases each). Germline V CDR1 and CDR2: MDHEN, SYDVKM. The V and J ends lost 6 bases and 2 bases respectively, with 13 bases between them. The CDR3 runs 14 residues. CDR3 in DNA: TGTGCCAGCAGGCCCGGGGGCGGACAAGAGACCCAGTACTTC. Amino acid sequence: CASRPGGGQETQYF. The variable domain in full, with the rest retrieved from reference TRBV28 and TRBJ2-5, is DVKVTQSSRYLVKRTGEKVFLECVQDMDHENMFWYRQDPGLGLRLIYFSYDVKMKEKGDIPEGYSVSREKKERFSLILESASTNQTSMYLCASRPGGGQETQYFGPGTRLLVL.

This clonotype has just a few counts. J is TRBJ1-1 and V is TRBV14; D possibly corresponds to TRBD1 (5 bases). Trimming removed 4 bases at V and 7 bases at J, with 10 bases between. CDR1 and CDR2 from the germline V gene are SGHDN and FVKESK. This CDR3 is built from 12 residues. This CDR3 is CASSPQGFEAFF. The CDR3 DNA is TGTGCCAGCAGCCCCCAGGGCTTTGAAGCTTTCTTT.

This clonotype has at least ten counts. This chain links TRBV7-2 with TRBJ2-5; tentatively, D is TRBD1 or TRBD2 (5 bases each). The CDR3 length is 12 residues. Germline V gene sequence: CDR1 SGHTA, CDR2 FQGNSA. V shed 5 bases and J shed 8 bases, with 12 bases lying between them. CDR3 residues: CASSRDRLTQYF. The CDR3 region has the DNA TGTGCCAGCAGCAGGGACCGCCTAACCCAGTACTTC.

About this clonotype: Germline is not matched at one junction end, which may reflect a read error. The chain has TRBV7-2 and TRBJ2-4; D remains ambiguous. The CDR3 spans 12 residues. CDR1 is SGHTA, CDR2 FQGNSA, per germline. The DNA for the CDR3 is TGTGCCAGCAACTTAGAAGTAAACATTCAGTACTTC. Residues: CASNLEVNIQYF. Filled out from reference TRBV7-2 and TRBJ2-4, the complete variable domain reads GAGVSQSPSNKVTEKGKDVELRCDPISGHTALYWYRQSLGQGLEFLIYFQGNSAPDKSGLPSDRFSAERTGGSVSTLTIQRTQQEDSAVYLCASNLEVNIQYFGAGTRLSVL.

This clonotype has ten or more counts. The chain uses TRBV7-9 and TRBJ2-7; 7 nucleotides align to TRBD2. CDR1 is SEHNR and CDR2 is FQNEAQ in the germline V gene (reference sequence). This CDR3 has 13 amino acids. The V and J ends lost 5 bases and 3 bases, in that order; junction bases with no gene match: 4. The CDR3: CASSAGGGYEQYF. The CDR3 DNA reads TGTGCCAGCAGCGCTGGGGGGGGCTACGAGCAGTACTTC.

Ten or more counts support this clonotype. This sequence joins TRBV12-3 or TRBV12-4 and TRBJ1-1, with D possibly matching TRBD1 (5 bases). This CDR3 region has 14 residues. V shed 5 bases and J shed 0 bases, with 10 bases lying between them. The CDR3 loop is CASSVGPMNTEAFF. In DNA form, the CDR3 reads TGTGCCAGCAGTGTGGGACCTATGAACACTGAAGCTTTCTTT.

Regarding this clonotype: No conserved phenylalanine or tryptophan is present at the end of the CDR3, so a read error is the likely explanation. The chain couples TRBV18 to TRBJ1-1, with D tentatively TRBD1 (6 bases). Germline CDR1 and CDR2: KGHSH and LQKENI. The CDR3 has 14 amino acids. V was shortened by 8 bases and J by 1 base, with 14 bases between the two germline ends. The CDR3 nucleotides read TGTGCCAGCACCATGGGAGGGGGGAACACTGAAGCTTTCTCT. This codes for CASTMGGGNTEAFS.

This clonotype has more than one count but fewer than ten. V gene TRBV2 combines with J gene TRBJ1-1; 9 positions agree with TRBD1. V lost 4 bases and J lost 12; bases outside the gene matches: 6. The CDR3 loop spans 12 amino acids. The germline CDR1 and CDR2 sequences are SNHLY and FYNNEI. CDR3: CASSGTGVLPFF. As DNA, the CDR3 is TGTGCCAGCAGTGGGACAGGGGTTCTGCCTTTCTTT.

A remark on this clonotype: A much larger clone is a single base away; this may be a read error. For the CDR3, the DNA is TGTGCCGGCAGCCCTAGCTCCTACGAGCAGTACTTC. It is translated as CAGSPSSYEQYF. The chain employs TRBV7-2 and TRBJ2-7; D remains unclear. This CDR3 contains 12 residues. Germline values: CDR1 SGHTA, CDR2 FQGNSA.

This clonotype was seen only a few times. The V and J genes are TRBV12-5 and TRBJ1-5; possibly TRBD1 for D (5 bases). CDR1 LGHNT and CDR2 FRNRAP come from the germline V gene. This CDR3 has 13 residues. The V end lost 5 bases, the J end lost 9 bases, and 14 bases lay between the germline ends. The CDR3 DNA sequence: TGTGCTAGTGGTGCAGGGACGGGCGGGCCCCAGCATTTT. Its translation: CASGAGTGGPQHF.

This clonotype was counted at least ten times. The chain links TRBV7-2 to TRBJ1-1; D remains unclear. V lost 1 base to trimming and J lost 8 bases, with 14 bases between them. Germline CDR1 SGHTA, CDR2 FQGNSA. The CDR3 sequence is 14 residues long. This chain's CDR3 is CASSLEFSGKEAFF. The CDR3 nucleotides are TGTGCCAGCAGCTTAGAATTTTCGGGGAAGGAAGCTTTCTTT.

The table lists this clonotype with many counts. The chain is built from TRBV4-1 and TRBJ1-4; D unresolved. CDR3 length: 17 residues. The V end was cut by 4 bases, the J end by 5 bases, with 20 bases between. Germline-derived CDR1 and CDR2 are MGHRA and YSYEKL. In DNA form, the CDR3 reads TGCGCCAGCAGCCGACCGGCCCACGGACTGGGCAATGAAAAACTGTTTTTT. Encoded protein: CASSRPAHGLGNEKLFF.

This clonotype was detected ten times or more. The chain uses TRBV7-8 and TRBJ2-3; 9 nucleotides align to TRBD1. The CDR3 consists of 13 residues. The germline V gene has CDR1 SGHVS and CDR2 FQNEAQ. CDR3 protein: CATRDRVTDTQYF. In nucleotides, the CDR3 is TGTGCTACCCGGGACAGGGTAACGGATACGCAGTATTTT.

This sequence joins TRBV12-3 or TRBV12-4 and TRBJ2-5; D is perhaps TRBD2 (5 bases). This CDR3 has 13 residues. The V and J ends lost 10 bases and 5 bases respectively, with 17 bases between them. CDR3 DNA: TGTGCCACCCGCGAGGGTGGGAAGGAGACCCAGTACTTC. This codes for CATREGGKETQYF.

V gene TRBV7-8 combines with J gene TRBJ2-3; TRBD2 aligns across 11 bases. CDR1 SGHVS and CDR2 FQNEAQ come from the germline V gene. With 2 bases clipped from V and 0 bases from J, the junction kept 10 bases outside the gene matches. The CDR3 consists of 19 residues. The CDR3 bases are TGTGCCAGCAGCTTACCCCTGACTAGCGGGGCGACTAGCACAGATACGCAGTATTTT. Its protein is CASSLPLTSGATSTDTQYF.

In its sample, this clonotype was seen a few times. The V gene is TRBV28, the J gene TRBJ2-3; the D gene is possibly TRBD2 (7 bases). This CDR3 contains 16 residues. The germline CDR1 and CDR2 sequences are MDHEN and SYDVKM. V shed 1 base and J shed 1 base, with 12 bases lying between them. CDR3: CASSLSGGSGTDTQYF. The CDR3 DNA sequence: TGTGCCAGCAGTTTATCGGGGGGCAGCGGCACAGATACGCAGTATTTT.

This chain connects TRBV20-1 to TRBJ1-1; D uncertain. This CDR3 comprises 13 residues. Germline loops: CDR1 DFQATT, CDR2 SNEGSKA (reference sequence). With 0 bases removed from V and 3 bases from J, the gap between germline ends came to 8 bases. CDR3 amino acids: CSARDRSDTEAFF. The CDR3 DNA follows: TGCAGTGCTAGAGATCGGTCTGACACTGAAGCTTTCTTT.

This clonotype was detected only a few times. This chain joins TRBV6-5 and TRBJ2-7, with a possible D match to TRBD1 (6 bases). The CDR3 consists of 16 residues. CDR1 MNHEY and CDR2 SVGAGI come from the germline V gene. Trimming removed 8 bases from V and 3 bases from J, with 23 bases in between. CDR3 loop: CASEVPAGQSVYEQYF. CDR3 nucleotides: TGTGCCAGCGAGGTCCCGGCCGGACAGTCTGTCTACGAGCAGTACTTC.

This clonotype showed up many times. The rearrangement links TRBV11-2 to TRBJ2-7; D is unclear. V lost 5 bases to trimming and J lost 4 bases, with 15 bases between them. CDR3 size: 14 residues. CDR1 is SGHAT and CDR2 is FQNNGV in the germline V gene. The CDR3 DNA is TGTGCCAGCAGCCCCACTCTCCTTGGTTACGAGCAGTACTTC. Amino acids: CASSPTLLGYEQYF.

The chain's CDR3 is CASSPLGQTITNEQYF. CDR3 DNA: TGTGCCAGCAGCCCACTGGGGCAGACTATAACCAACGAGCAGTACTTC. The chain links TRBV14 to TRBJ2-7; either TRBD1 or TRBD2 may fit D (5 bases each). This CDR3 is built from 16 residues. Germline V lookup: CDR1 SGHDN, CDR2 FVKESK. V was shortened by 4 bases and J by 5 bases, with 21 bases between the two germline ends.

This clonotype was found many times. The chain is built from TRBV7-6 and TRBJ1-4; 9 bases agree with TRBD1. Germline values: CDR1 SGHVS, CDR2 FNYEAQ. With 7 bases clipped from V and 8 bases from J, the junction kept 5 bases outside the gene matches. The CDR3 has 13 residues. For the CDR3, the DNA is TGTGCCAGCACTCTAGGGACAGGGGAAAAACTGTTTTTT. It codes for CASTLGTGEKLFF.

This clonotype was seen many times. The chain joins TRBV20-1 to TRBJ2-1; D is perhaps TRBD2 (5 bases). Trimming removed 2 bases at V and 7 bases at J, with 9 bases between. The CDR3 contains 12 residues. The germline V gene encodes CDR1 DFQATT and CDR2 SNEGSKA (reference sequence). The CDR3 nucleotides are TGCAGTGCTAGAACGGGGTGGAATGAGCAGTTCTTC. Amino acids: CSARTGWNEQFF.

The DNA of the CDR3 is TGTGCCAGTAGTATTCGAATTTCTAACACCGGGGAGCTGTTTTTT. Translated: CASSIRISNTGELFF. The rearrangement uses TRBV19 and TRBJ2-2; D is ambiguous. Trimming shortened V by 3 bases and J by 2 bases, and 10 bases separated the two germline ends. In germline, CDR1 is LNHDA, CDR2 SQIVND (reference sequence). This CDR3 has 15 residues.

The CDR3 nucleotides are TGTGCCAGCCGTCCGGGACTAGCGTACGAGCAGTACTTC. Protein sequence: CASRPGLAYEQYF. This chain links TRBV11-2 with TRBJ2-7, with 10 nucleotides matching TRBD2. V gave up 8 bases and J gave up 4 bases; unmatched junction bases: 5. The CDR3 is 13 residues long. Germline V lookup: CDR1 SGHAT, CDR2 FQNNGV.

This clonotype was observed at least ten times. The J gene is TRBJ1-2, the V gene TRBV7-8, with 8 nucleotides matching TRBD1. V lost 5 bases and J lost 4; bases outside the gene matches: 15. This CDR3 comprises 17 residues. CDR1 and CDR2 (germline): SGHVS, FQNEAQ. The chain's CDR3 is CASSPWTGLTIGYGYTF. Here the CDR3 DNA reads TGTGCCAGCAGCCCATGGACAGGGCTAACTATAGGCTATGGCTACACCTTC. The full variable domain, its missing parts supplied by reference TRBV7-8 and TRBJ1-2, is GAGVSQSPRYKVAKRGQDVALRCDPISGHVSLFWYQQALGQGPEFLTYFQNEAQLDKSGLPSDRFFAERPEGSVSTLKIQRTQQEDSAVYLCASSPWTGLTIGYGYTFGSGTRLTVV.

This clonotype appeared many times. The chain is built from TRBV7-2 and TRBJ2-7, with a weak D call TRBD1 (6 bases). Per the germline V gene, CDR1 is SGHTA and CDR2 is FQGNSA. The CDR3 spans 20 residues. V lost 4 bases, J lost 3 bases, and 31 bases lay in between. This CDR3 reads CASSSARTGQASLFVYEQYF. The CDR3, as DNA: TGTGCCAGCAGCTCCGCAAGAACGGGACAAGCGTCTTTGTTCGTCTACGAGCAGTACTTC. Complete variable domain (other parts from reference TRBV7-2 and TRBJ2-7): GAGVSQSPSNKVTEKGKDVELRCDPISGHTALYWYRQSLGQGLEFLIYFQGNSAPDKSGLPSDRFSAERTGGSVSTLTIQRTQQEDSAVYLCASSSARTGQASLFVYEQYFGPGTRLTVT.

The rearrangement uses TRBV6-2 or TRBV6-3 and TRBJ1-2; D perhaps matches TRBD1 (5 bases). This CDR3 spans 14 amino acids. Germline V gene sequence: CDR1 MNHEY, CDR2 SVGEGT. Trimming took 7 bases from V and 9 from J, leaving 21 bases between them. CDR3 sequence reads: CASTGTTTNSSYTF. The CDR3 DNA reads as TGTGCCAGCACCGGGACTACAACCAATAGTAGCTACACCTTC.

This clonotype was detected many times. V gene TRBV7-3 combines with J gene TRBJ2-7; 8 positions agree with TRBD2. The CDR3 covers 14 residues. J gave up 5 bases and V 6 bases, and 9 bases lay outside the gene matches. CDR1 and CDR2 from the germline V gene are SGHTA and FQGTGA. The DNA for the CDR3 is TGTGCCAGCAGGCTCCTCCCGACTAGCGACGAGCAGTACTTC. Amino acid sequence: CASRLLPTSDEQYF.